This TCR beta chain is drawn from a study of T cell repertoires in cytomegalovirus infection. Study-wide context: CMV epitopes, recently identified HLA-C-restricted and well-studied HLA-B-restricted, were used. CMV infection together with matching HLA type was indicated by public TCR beta signatures. Study conclusions and caveats: Pooled public TCR beta family frequency picked out CMV carriers with the relevant HLA. HLA-C-restricted, CMV-specific TCR beta clonotypes were dominant ex vivo.

Trimming took 0 bases from V and 4 from J, leaving 9 bases between them. The CDR3 is 15 residues long. Germline CDR1 reads LGHNT; CDR2 reads FRNRAP. This clonotype was counted only a few times. Its matching antigen is unknown. TCRdb re-called the reads with MiXCR, one entry per CDR3 protein. The sample includes roughly 990,000 distinct CDR3 sequences, roughly 30% seen only once; the top ten take roughly an eighth. The TCR comes from a human donor in good health (CMV status not recorded). Some clones in this sample may be carry-over from other donors' samples. The chain has TRBV12-5 and TRBJ2-2; D unresolved. The material was cultured CD8+ T cells from PBMCs, obtained from culture after CMV antigen stimulation. CDR3 sequence: CASGLVTVTTGELFF. CDR3 sequence (DNA): TGTGCTAGTGGTTTGGTTACAGTGACCACCGGGGAGCTGTTTTTT.